This entry features one TCR beta chain sequence. Its specificity is not known. Profiled with immunoSEQ multiplex PCR; TCRdb holds only in-frame clones, not every one. The top ten clones hold about 6.7% of a sample with tens of thousands of clones, around 81% of them seen once. This sample stems from a study of PD-L1 blockade in urothelial cancer. Study findings and constraints: Pretreatment TCR clonality in blood, when below the median, was predictive of better survival.

Regarding time point: pretreatment peripheral blood. CDR1 is MNHEY, CDR2 SMNVEV, per germline (reference sequence). J gave up 7 bases and V 8 bases, and 13 bases lay outside the gene matches. The CDR3 has 14 residues. V and J are TRBV27 and TRBJ1-2; the match to TRBD1 covers 7 bases. Material: PBMCs, obtained around atezolizumab (anti-PD-L1) treatment. The TCR sequence derives from a man aged 35 to 55 with urothelial cancer. The CDR3 DNA follows: TGTGCCAGCGGCCGGGACAGCTTTCGGGCTGGCTACACCTTC. Encoded protein: CASGRDSFRAGYTF.